Below, 9 T cell receptor beta chains from the same sample are listed, as sequenced in a study of OX40 agonist ivuxolimab in advanced cancers. The data were produced by immunoSEQ multiplex PCR, yet TCRdb's version contains in-frame clones alone and is incomplete. The data contain around 50,000 clones, approximately 90% of them singletons. The sample here was CD4+ or CD8+ T cells sorted from blood, taken in a trial of the OX40 agonist ivuxolimab. These TCRs come from an adult with an advanced solid tumor such as melanoma, head and neck, liver or kidney cancer.

This clone has only one observation. The V and J genes are TRBV27 and TRBJ1-1; D is ambiguous. This CDR3 comprises 13 residues. Germline V gives CDR1 MNHEY, CDR2 SMNVEV (reference sequence). Trimming shortened V by 2 bases and J by 4 bases, and 8 bases separated the two germline ends. CDR3 sequence reads: CASSLGWGTEAFF. CDR3 sequence (DNA): TGTGCCAGCAGTTTAGGATGGGGCACTGAAGCTTTCTTT.

The chain uses TRBV29-1 and TRBJ1-2, with TRBD1 matching 11 bases. The V segment lost 7 bases and the J segment 3 bases; nucleotides outside the gene matches: 7. The CDR3 length is 14 residues. The germline V gene has CDR1 SQVTM and CDR2 ANQGSEA. The CDR3 DNA is TGCAGCGCAAGGACAGGGGGCGCCGACTATGGCTACACCTTC. It yields the protein CSARTGGADYGYTF.

The J gene is TRBJ1-1, the V gene TRBV5-6; D gene ambiguous. CDR3 length: 14 residues. V was shortened by 4 bases and J by 3 bases, with 13 bases between the two germline ends. Germline lookup yields CDR1 SGHDT and CDR2 YYEEEE. This CDR3 is CASSQWRLDTEAFF. In DNA, the CDR3 is TGTGCCAGCAGCCAATGGCGTTTGGACACTGAAGCTTTCTTT.

V and J are TRBV29-1 and TRBJ2-3; 12 positions agree with TRBD2. Germline CDR1 reads SQVTM; CDR2 reads ANQGSEA. The V gene end was trimmed by 2 bases and the J gene end by 6 bases; junction bases not matched to a gene: 21. The CDR3 runs to 20 residues. CDR3 nucleotides: TGCAGCGTTGAATCACCTCACTCCCTACTAGCGGGAGGAGTACGGGATACGCAGTATTTT. Its protein product is CSVESPHSLLAGGVRDTQYF.

The chain couples TRBV28 to TRBJ2-7; 8 nucleotides line up with TRBD1. Looked up from germline, CDR1 is MDHEN and CDR2 is SYDVKM. V dropped 5 bases and J dropped 7; count of bases not matched to a gene: 7. This CDR3 spans 13 amino acids. The CDR3 DNA is TGTGCCAGCAGTCCGACAGGGGCTCGGGAGCAGTACTTC. Translated, it gives CASSPTGAREQYF.

This rearrangement joins TRBV9 to TRBJ2-2, with D possibly being TRBD1 or TRBD2 (5 bases each). V lost 3 bases and J lost 6, with 12 bases in between. Germline V gene lookup returns CDR1 SGDLS and CDR2 YYNGEE. The CDR3 extends over 14 amino acids. The CDR3 DNA follows: TGTGCCAGCAGCGCCGCCGGGACGGCCGGGGAGCTGTTTTTT. This encodes CASSAAGTAGELFF.

This clone was recorded a few times. The chain employs TRBV5-4 and TRBJ1-1; D is undetermined. The CDR3 has 14 amino acids. Germline CDR1 and CDR2: SGHNT and YYREEE (reference sequence). With 0 bases removed from V and 0 bases from J, the gap between germline ends came to 6 bases. CDR3 DNA: TGTGCCAGCAGCTTGGAGAGGTTGAACACTGAAGCTTTCTTT. The encoded protein is CASSLERLNTEAFF.

V usage is TRBV6-1 and J usage is TRBJ2-5; 7 bases line up with TRBD1. Germline V lookup: CDR1 MNHNS, CDR2 SASEGT. V shed 5 bases, J shed 5 bases, and the junction held 8 bases outside the gene matches. The CDR3 sequence is 14 residues long. As DNA, the CDR3 is TGTGCCAGCAGTCGGGGACAGTTAGCGGAGACCCAGTACTTC. The encoded protein is CASSRGQLAETQYF.

The genes are TRBV2 and TRBJ1-6; the D gene is possibly TRBD1 (6 bases). Germline V gene data show CDR1 as SNHLY and CDR2 as FYNNEI. The CDR3 length is 15 residues. V lost 1 base and J 7 bases, leaving 11 bases between the germline ends. The CDR3 spells CASSEEPGANSPLHF. CDR3 DNA sequence: TGTGCCAGCAGTGAAGAGCCAGGGGCGAATTCACCCCTCCACTTT.